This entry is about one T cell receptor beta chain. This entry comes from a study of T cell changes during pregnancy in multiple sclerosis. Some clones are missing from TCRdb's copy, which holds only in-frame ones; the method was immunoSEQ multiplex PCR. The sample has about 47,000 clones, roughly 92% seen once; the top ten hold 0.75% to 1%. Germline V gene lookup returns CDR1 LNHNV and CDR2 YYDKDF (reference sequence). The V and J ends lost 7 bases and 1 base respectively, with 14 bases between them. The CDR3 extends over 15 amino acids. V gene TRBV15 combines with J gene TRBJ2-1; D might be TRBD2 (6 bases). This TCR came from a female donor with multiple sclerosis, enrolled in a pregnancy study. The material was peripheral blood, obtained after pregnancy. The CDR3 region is CATKEGALSYNEQFF. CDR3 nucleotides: TGTGCCACCAAGGAGGGAGCCCTTTCCTACAATGAGCAGTTCTTC.